The clone carrying this T cell receptor beta chain came up once. As originally analysed: Nucleated cell counts were estimated from reference gene primer amplification. Measured with immunoSEQ multiplex PCR; TCRdb has only the in-frame clones, and not every one. The V and J calls and clone size were taken over from that table, and D and trimming were inferred from the DNA. The sample lists 75,000 to 80,000 clones; around 90% were seen once. These data belong to a study of blood T cell repertoires in COVID-19. For the study at large: Some COVID-19 samples were acute and others convalescent; all came from the United States, Italy and Spain. T cells, B-cell-depleted T cells, or PBMCs provided the cDNA or gDNA that served as material.

Trimming took 4 bases from V and 2 from J; bases not matched to a gene: 8. The CDR3 has 16 residues. Germline V gene sequence: CDR1 SGHTA, CDR2 FQGTGA. The rearrangement joins TRBV7-3 to TRBJ2-3, with 8 bases that match TRBD2. Material for sequencing was peripheral blood. This receptor was identified in a human donor in a cohort sampled during active COVID-19. Written as DNA, the CDR3 is TGTGCCAGCAGCTCCCAAGCGGGGGCGAACACAGATACGCAGTATTTT. It encodes CASSSQAGANTDTQYF.